Listed below are T cell receptor beta chains from one sample, sequenced in a study of CD8 T cells in ankylosing spondylitis. TCRdb re-derived calls from the 5' RACE reads in MiXCR, one entry per CDR3 protein. This table has fewer than 500,000 distinct CDR3 sequences, approximately 26% appearing once. Sequenced sample: blood, either unsorted or a sorted T cell fraction (not recorded which). These receptors came from a male donor with ankylosing spondylitis. Each CDR3 is given with its conserved first and last residue. Each record gives: D gene, V gene, J gene, clone size, CDR3 protein, CDR3 DNA. A D gene is named only where the DNA matches it firmly. The size of a clone is reported for some rows only, either as once, few or many, or as a class for expanded clones.

-	TRBV5-1	TRBJ2-7	many	CASSWGARREQYF	TGCGCCAGCAGCTGGGGGGCCCGGCGTGAGCAGTACTTC
-	TRBV3-1	TRBJ1-1	-	CASSQDRTEAFF	TGTGCCAGCAGCCAGGACAGAACTGAAGCTTTCTTT
TRBD2	TRBV20-1	TRBJ2-3	-	CSARQTAGEGDTQYF	TGCAGTGCTAGACAGACAGCGGGAGAAGGAGATACGCAGTATTTT
TRBD2	TRBV20-1	TRBJ2-1	few	CSARDRKTGTSRTYEQFF	TGCAGTGCTAGAGATCGAAAGACCGGGACTAGCCGAACCTATGAGCAGTTCTTC
-	TRBV20-1	TRBJ2-3	-	CSAPVGGLGTDTQYF	TGCAGTGCCCCAGTTGGGGGTTTAGGAACAGATACGCAGTATTTT
-	TRBV7-7	TRBJ2-3	-	CASSLSGNAGDTQYF	TGTGCCAGCAGCTTAAGCGGAAACGCTGGAGATACGCAGTATTTT
-	TRBV20-1	TRBJ1-3	few	CSARFPDGSSGNTIYF	TGCAGTGCTAGATTCCCGGACGGATCCTCTGGAAACACCATATATTTT
-	TRBV28	TRBJ2-3	-	CASSLRRISTDTQYF	TGTGCCAGCAGTTTAAGACGGATTAGCACAGATACGCAGTATTTT
-	TRBV13	TRBJ2-1	few	CASRRDTNPGERFF	TGTGCCAGCAGACGAGACACAAATCCGGGAGAACGGTTCTTC
TRBD1	TRBV5-1	TRBJ2-1	-	CASSMVGGQGFNEQFF	TGCGCCAGCAGCATGGTAGGGGGACAGGGCTTCAATGAGCAGTTCTTC
-	TRBV27	TRBJ1-1	once	CASRGQTWNTEAFF	TGTGCCAGCAGAGGACAGACCTGGAACACTGAAGCTTTCTTT
TRBD1	TRBV5-1	TRBJ2-1	-	CASSGSTGTGNEQFF	TGCGCCAGCAGCGGATCGACAGGGACGGGGAATGAGCAGTTCTTC
TRBD2	TRBV20-1	TRBJ2-2	few	CSARKLAYTGELFF	TGCAGTGCTAGAAAACTAGCGTACACCGGGGAGCTGTTTTTT
-	TRBV28	TRBJ2-4	once	CASNKGQNIQYF	TGTGCCAGCAACAAGGGGCAAAACATTCAGTACTTC
TRBD2	TRBV4-2	TRBJ2-2	once	CASSQDGSSGDYTGELFF	TGTGCCAGCAGCCAAGATGGTAGTAGCGGGGATTACACCGGGGAGCTGTTTTTT
-	TRBV12-3/TRBV12-4	TRBJ1-1	few	CASSLLTVSNTEAFF	TGTGCCAGCAGTCTCCTAACGGTTTCGAACACTGAAGCTTTCTTT
TRBD1	TRBV20-1	TRBJ1-4	-	CSARRGQGDLFF	TGCAGTGCTCGCCGAGGACAGGGGGATTTGTTTTTT
-	TRBV5-5	TRBJ2-1	few	CASSLDTGSSYNEQFF	TGTGCCAGCAGCTTGGACACAGGGTCATCCTACAATGAGCAGTTCTTC